Listed below are T cell receptor beta chains from one sample, sequenced in a study of cytomegalovirus exposure and HLA in healthy donors. The protocol was immunoSEQ multiplex PCR, while the TCRdb copy is restricted to in-frame clones and leaves out a portion. The sample holds under 150,000 clones, about 80% seen once. The sample was PBMCs. Receptors originate from a man aged 25 to 40 in good health and CMV-seronegative. CDR3s include the opening cysteine and the closing phenylalanine or tryptophan. Fields, in order: J gene, D gene, V gene, clone size, CDR3 protein, CDR3 DNA. A D gene is named only where the DNA matches it firmly. Some rows have no size entry. The others give once, few or many, or a class for an expanded clone.

J gene: TRBJ2-7
D gene: TRBD1
V gene: TRBV28
clone size: .
CDR3 protein: CASSPPRDRGLEQYF
CDR3 DNA: TGTGCCAGCAGTCCCCCCCGGGACAGGGGGCTCGAGCAGTACTTC

J gene: TRBJ2-1
D gene: TRBD1
V gene: TRBV19
clone size: .
CDR3 protein: CASSRDRDRIYNEQFF
CDR3 DNA: TGTGCCAGTAGTAGGGATCGGGACAGGATATACAATGAGCAGTTCTTC

J gene: TRBJ1-1
D gene: .
V gene: TRBV6-1
clone size: .
CDR3 protein: CASSDWGEGTEAFF
CDR3 DNA: TGTGCCAGCAGTGATTGGGGTGAGGGTACTGAAGCTTTCTTT

J gene: TRBJ2-7
D gene: TRBD1
V gene: TRBV7-9
clone size: few
CDR3 protein: CASSLPGQGYEQYF
CDR3 DNA: TGTGCCAGCAGCCTCCCGGGACAGGGCTACGAGCAGTACTTC

J gene: TRBJ2-1
D gene: .
V gene: TRBV25-1
clone size: few
CDR3 protein: CASSEWGDVGGQFF
CDR3 DNA: TGTGCCAGCAGTGAATGGGGGGACGTGGGGGGGCAGTTCTTC

J gene: TRBJ1-2
D gene: TRBD1
V gene: TRBV29-1
clone size: .
CDR3 protein: CSVRTGAIKGYTF
CDR3 DNA: TGCAGCGTTCGGACAGGGGCAATTAAAGGCTACACCTTC

J gene: TRBJ2-7
D gene: .
V gene: TRBV7-9
clone size: .
CDR3 protein: CASSSLGHSYEQYF
CDR3 DNA: TGTGCCAGCAGCTCCCTAGGCCACTCCTACGAGCAGTACTTC

J gene: TRBJ2-7
D gene: .
V gene: TRBV6-5
clone size: .
CDR3 protein: CASRTISSYEQYF
CDR3 DNA: TGTGCCAGCAGGACTATAAGCTCCTACGAGCAGTACTTC

J gene: TRBJ1-5
D gene: .
V gene: TRBV4-3
clone size: once
CDR3 protein: CASSQDYRVEQPQNF
CDR3 DNA: TGCGCCAGCAGCCAAGATTACAGGGTGGAACAGCCCCAGAATTTT

J gene: TRBJ2-7
D gene: TRBD1
V gene: TRBV11-2
clone size: .
CDR3 protein: CASRRPGQGSYEQYF
CDR3 DNA: TGTGCCAGCAGACGTCCGGGACAGGGGTCCTACGAGCAGTACTTC

J gene: TRBJ2-3
D gene: .
V gene: TRBV5-1
clone size: .
CDR3 protein: CASRLAGMTADTQYF
CDR3 DNA: TGCGCCAGCAGACTGGCAGGGATGACCGCAGATACGCAGTATTTT

J gene: TRBJ2-3
D gene: TRBD2
V gene: TRBV6-1
clone size: .
CDR3 protein: CASSEGLAGFIDTQYF
CDR3 DNA: TGTGCCAGCAGTGAAGGACTAGCGGGATTTATAGATACGCAGTATTTT

J gene: TRBJ2-7
D gene: .
V gene: TRBV7-8
clone size: .
CDR3 protein: CASSLVSPTSYEQYF
CDR3 DNA: TGTGCCAGCAGCTTAGTATCCCCGACTAGCTACGAGCAGTACTTC

J gene: TRBJ1-5
D gene: .
V gene: TRBV5-1
clone size: .
CDR3 protein: CASSLFGGEGQPQHF
CDR3 DNA: TGCGCCAGCAGCTTGTTTGGGGGGGAGGGTCAGCCCCAGCATTTT

J gene: TRBJ2-1
D gene: TRBD1
V gene: TRBV27
clone size: .
CDR3 protein: CASSFNRGLDEQFF
CDR3 DNA: TGTGCCAGCAGTTTCAACAGGGGGCTGGATGAGCAGTTCTTC

J gene: TRBJ2-7
D gene: TRBD1
V gene: TRBV23-1
clone size: .
CDR3 protein: CASIRDRGRIDEQYF
CDR3 DNA: TGCGCCAGCATCCGGGACAGGGGGCGCATCGACGAGCAGTACTTC

J gene: TRBJ2-7
D gene: TRBD2
V gene: TRBV5-1
clone size: .
CDR3 protein: CASSTQAGGPYEQYF
CDR3 DNA: TGCGCCAGCAGCACCCAAGCGGGAGGGCCCTACGAGCAGTACTTC

J gene: TRBJ1-5
D gene: .
V gene: TRBV18
clone size: .
CDR3 protein: CASSPGGQPQHF
CDR3 DNA: TGTGCCAGCTCACCGGGGGGTCAGCCCCAGCATTTT

J gene: TRBJ1-1
D gene: .
V gene: TRBV27
clone size: .
CDR3 protein: CASSLSAGPEAFF
CDR3 DNA: TGTGCCAGCAGTTTATCTGCGGGGCCTGAAGCTTTCTTT

J gene: TRBJ1-1
D gene: .
V gene: TRBV5-8
clone size: .
CDR3 protein: CASSLERDLNTEAFF
CDR3 DNA: TGTGCCAGCAGCTTGGAGAGGGACTTGAACACTGAAGCTTTCTTT

J gene: TRBJ1-4
D gene: .
V gene: TRBV4-1
clone size: .
CDR3 protein: CASSPTGGTGFGGGEKLFF
CDR3 DNA: TGCGCCAGCAGCCCGACGGGGGGTACGGGTTTTGGTGGCGGTGAAAAACTGTTTTTT

J gene: TRBJ2-3
D gene: TRBD1
V gene: TRBV10-1
clone size: .
CDR3 protein: CASSADRAGNTRYF
CDR3 DNA: TGCGCCAGCAGCGCGGACAGGGCAGGGAACACTCGGTATTTT

J gene: TRBJ2-3
D gene: TRBD2
V gene: TRBV5-6
clone size: .
CDR3 protein: CASLAGAWTDTQYF
CDR3 DNA: TGTGCCAGCCTAGCGGGAGCGTGGACAGATACGCAGTATTTT

J gene: TRBJ1-1
D gene: .
V gene: TRBV27
clone size: few
CDR3 protein: CASSSRYSLNTEAFF
CDR3 DNA: TGTGCCAGCAGTTCCCGCTACTCCTTGAACACTGAAGCTTTCTTT

J gene: TRBJ1-2
D gene: TRBD1
V gene: TRBV18
clone size: .
CDR3 protein: CASSPKDRSRVSYGYTF
CDR3 DNA: TGTGCCAGCTCACCCAAGGACAGGTCGCGGGTTAGCTATGGCTACACCTTC

J gene: TRBJ1-5
D gene: .
V gene: TRBV28
clone size: few
CDR3 protein: CASSRGPWDQPQHF
CDR3 DNA: TGTGCCAGCAGCCGCGGGCCCTGGGATCAGCCCCAGCATTTT

J gene: TRBJ2-7
D gene: .
V gene: TRBV5-3
clone size: .
CDR3 protein: CARSLYLAPPYEQYF
CDR3 DNA: TGTGCCAGAAGCTTGTACCTAGCGCCACCCTACGAGCAGTACTTC

J gene: TRBJ1-1
D gene: TRBD1
V gene: TRBV7-9
clone size: few
CDR3 protein: CASSPSADRVFTEAFF
CDR3 DNA: TGTGCCAGCAGCCCCAGCGCGGACAGGGTGTTCACTGAAGCTTTCTTT

J gene: TRBJ2-1
D gene: .
V gene: TRBV25-1
clone size: .
CDR3 protein: CASSPPRGTDYNEQFF
CDR3 DNA: TGTGCCAGCAGCCCACCGCGCGGGACGGACTACAATGAGCAGTTCTTC